The sample holds a few counts of the clone carrying this TCR beta chain. Its cognate antigen is unknown. PCR involved 60 Vbeta and 13 Jbeta primers. TCRdb's table, derived via immunoSEQ multiplex PCR, lists solely in-frame clones and lacks some. The top ten clones hold 0.8% to 0.95% of a sample with under 130,000 clones, around 15% of them seen once. The CDR3 spans 19 residues. The sample originates from a study of cytomegalovirus exposure and HLA in healthy donors. Study observations and caveats: In vitro testing confirmed three CMV-associated chains as specific for CMV antigens.

The TCR comes from a female donor in good health and CMV-seronegative. J is TRBJ2-3 and V is TRBV1; the D segment call TRBD2 is taken from the table without a DNA check. TRBV1 corresponds to a pseudogene. The sample comprised PBMCs. The DNA for the CDR3 is TGCACCAGCAGCCACCGACTAGCGGGGGCCCAATCTCGCACAGATACGCAGTATTTT. Translated, it gives CTSSHRLAGAQSRTDTQYF.